The TCR beta chain under discussion was sequenced for a study of T-cell reconstitution after alpha-beta-depleted transplantation in children. Germline assignment: CDR1 MGHRA and CDR2 YSYEKL. V shed 3 bases and J 6 bases; nucleotides not matched to a gene: 5. The CDR3 has 16 residues. Study observations and caveats: Two months or so post-transplant, alpha-beta T cells reportedly derived from several hundred expanded graft clones.

Unique molecular identifiers were built into the TCRbeta library. TCRdb itself ran the PCR reads through MiXCR, one entry per CDR3 protein. The sample yields about 980,000 distinct CDR3 sequences, less than 30% seen once. Points on this clonotype: Its matching antigen is unknown.

The sample was PBMCs, mostly from graft donor cells, taken 360 days after TCRalphabeta/CD19-depleted stem cell transplant. This TCR was sampled from a boy less than two years old who had a stem cell transplant for SCID, so the T cells may come from the graft donor. The rearrangement joins TRBV4-1 to TRBJ2-2, with TRBD1 matching 12 bases. This CDR3 is CASSHAGTGGSGELFF. For the CDR3, the DNA is TGCGCCAGCAGCCACGCCGGGACAGGGGGCTCCGGGGAGCTGTTTTTT.